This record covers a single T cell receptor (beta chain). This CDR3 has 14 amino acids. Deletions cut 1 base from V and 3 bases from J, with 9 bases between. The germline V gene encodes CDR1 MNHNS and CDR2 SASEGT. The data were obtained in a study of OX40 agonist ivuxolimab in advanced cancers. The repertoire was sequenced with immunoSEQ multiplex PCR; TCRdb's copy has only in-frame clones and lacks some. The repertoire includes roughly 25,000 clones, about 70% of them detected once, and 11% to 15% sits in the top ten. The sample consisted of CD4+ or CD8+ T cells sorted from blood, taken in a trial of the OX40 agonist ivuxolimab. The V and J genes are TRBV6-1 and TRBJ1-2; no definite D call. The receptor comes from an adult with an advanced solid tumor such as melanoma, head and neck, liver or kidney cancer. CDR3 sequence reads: CASSEVELHYGYTF. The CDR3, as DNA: TGTGCCAGCAGTGAAGTAGAACTCCACTATGGCTACACCTTC.